Sequencing of this T cell receptor beta chain was carried out in a study of T cells in women clearing cervical HPV infection. As for the study in general: HLA type stays a possible confounder, typing being limited.

The V end was cut by 9 bases, the J end by 3 bases, with 17 bases between. Germline loops: CDR1 WNHNN, CDR2 SYGVQD (reference sequence). The CDR3 extends over 14 amino acids. immunoSEQ multiplex PCR used an average of roughly 1,100 ng genomic DNA. Profiled with immunoSEQ multiplex PCR; TCRdb holds only in-frame clones, not every one. This sample's table reports about 26,000 clones. Points on this clone: The DNA ends 3 residues before the CDR3 does, and the rest of the CDR3 is filled in from the germline J gene.

This rearrangement joins TRBV10-1 to TRBJ1-1; maybe TRBD1 (5 bases). Input material: blood buffy coat. The sequence was obtained from a woman between 18 and 69 years old with a cervical HPV16 infection that either progressed to CIN3+ or cleared (not recorded which). Partial CDR3 DNA: TGCGCCAGTGGGGGGAGGGGCGTTGACACTGAA. Translation: CASGGRGVDTE. The whole CDR3 protein is CASGGRGVDTEAFF.